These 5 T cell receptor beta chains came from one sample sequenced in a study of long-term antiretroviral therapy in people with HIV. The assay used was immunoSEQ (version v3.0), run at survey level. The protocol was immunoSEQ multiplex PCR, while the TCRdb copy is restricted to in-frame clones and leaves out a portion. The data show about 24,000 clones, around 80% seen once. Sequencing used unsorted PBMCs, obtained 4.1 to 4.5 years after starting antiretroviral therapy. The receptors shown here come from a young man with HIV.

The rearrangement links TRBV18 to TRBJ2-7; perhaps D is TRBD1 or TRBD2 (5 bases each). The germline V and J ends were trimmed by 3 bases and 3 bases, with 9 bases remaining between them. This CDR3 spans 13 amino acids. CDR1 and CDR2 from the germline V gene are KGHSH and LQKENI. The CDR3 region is CASSPQGDYEQYF. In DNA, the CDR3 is TGTGCCAGCTCACCGCAGGGAGACTACGAGCAGTACTTC.

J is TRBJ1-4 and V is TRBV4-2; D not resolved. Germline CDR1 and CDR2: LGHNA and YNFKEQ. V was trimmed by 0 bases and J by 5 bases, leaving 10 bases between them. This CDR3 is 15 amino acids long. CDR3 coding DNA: TGTGCCAGCAGCCAAGATTGGCACGGAAATGAAAAACTGTTTTTT. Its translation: CASSQDWHGNEKLFF.

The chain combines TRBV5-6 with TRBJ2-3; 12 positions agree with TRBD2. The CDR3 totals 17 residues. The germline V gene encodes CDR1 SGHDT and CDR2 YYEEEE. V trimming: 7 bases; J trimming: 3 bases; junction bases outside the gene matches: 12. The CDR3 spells CASGLLAGGPRTDTQYF. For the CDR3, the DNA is TGTGCCAGCGGGCTGCTAGCGGGAGGGCCTAGGACAGATACGCAGTATTTT.

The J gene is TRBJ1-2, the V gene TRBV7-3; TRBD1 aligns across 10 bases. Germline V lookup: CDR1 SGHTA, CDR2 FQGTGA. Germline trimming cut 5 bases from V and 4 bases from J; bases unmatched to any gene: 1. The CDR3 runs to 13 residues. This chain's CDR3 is CASSRDRGYGYTF. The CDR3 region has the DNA TGTGCCAGCAGCCGGGACAGGGGCTATGGCTACACCTTC.

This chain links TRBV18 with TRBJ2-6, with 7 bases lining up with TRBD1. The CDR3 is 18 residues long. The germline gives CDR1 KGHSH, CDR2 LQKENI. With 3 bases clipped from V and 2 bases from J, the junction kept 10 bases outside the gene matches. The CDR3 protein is CASSPLTGQRTGANVLTF. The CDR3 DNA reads TGTGCCAGCTCACCGCTAACGGGACAGCGAACTGGGGCCAACGTCCTGACTTTC.